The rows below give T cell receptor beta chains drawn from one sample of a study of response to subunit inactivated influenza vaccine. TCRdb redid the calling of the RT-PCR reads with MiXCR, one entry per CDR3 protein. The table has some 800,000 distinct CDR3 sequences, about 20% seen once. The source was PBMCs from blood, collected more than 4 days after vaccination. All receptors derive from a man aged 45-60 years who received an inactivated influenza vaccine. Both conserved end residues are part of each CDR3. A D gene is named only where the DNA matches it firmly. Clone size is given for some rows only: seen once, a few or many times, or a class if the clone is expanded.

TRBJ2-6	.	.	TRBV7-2	TGTGCCAGCAGCCTTCGACAGACCTGGGCCAACGTCCTGACTTTC	CASSLRQTWANVLTF
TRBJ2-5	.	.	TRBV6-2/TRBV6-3	TGTGCCAGCAGCTGGACAGAGTACCAAGAGACCCAGTACTTC	CASSWTEYQETQYF
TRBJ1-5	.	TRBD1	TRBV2	TGTGCCTGCGGACAGGGGGGTAGCAATCAGCCCCAGCATTTT	CACGQGGSNQPQHF
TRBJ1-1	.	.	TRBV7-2	TGTGCCAGCAGCTTAGCGGGGGGCCCGAACACTGAAGCTTTCTTT	CASSLAGGPNTEAFF
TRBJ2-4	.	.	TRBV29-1	TGCAGCGTTGGACCTTCCTCGGGAAACATTCAGTACTTC	CSVGPSSGNIQYF
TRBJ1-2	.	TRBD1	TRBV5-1	TGCGCCAGCAGCCGGGGACAGGGGGATCCTTACACCTTC	CASSRGQGDPYTF
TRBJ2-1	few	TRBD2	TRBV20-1	TGCAGTGCCTCGGGACTAGCGAGCTACAATGAGCAGTTCTTC	CSASGLASYNEQFF
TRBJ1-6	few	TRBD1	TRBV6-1	TGTGCCAGCGGGCGGACAGGGGTGATTTCACCCCTCCACTTT	CASGRTGVISPLHF
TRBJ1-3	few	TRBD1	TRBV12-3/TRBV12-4	TGTGCCAGCAGCCCGGCCAGGGGGAACGGAAACACCATATATTTT	CASSPARGNGNTIYF
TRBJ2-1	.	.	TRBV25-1	TGTGCCAGCAGTGCCAATGAGCAGTTCTTC	CASSANEQFF
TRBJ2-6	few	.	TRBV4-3	TGCGCCAGCAGCCAAGCGGCAGCTGGGGCCAACGTCCTGACTTTC	CASSQAAAGANVLTF
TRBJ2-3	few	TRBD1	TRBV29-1	TGCAGCGTTGAAGGGACAGGGTTCGGAGATACGCAGTATTTT	CSVEGTGFGDTQYF
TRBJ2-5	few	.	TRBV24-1	TGTGCCGTACAGGATCAAGAGACCCAGTACTTC	CAVQDQETQYF
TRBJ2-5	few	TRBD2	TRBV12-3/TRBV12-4	TGTGCCAGCACCCTAGCCGGGGGGGAGACCCAGTACTTC	CASTLAGGETQYF
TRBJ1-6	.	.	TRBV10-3	TGTGCCATCAGTGAGTTAGGGGGCTCCTATAATTCACCCCTCCACTTT	CAISELGGSYNSPLHF
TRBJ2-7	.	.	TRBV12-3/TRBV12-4	TGTGCCAGCAGTTTACGGGGCTCCCAGCAGTACTTC	CASSLRGSQQYF
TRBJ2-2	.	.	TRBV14	TGTGCCAGCAGCCAAGTAAAGTGGGGTTCGAACACCGGGGAGCTGTTTTTT	CASSQVKWGSNTGELFF
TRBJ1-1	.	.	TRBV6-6	TGTGCCAGCAAGGCACAGGCGAACACTGAAGCTTTCTTT	CASKAQANTEAFF
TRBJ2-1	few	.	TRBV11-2	TGTGCCAGCAGCCCCGAAGTGGTTTTTAATGAGCAGTTCTTC	CASSPEVVFNEQFF
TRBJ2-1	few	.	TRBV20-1	TGCAGTGCTAGCGGCCTCCTGAAGAACAATGAGCAGTTCTTC	CSASGLLKNNEQFF
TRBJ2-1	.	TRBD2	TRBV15	TGTGCCACCAGCAGAGATAGGGGACTAGGATTCGATGAGCAGTTCTTC	CATSRDRGLGFDEQFF
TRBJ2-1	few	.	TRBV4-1	TGCGCCAGCAGCCAAGATCCGGCAGGGGGGTACTACAATGAGCAGTTCTTC	CASSQDPAGGYYNEQFF
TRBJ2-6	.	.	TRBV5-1	TGCGCCAGTGCTATTTACTCTGGGGCCAACGTCCTGACTTTC	CASAIYSGANVLTF
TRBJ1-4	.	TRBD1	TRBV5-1	TGCGCCAGCAGCTTGGCCGGACAGGGGTATAATGAAAAACTGTTTTTT	CASSLAGQGYNEKLFF
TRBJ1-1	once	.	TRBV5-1	TGCGCCAGCAGCTTACAGGGTGCCGGAAACACTGAAGCTTTCTTT	CASSLQGAGNTEAFF
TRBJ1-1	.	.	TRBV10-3	TGTGCCATCAGTGAGAGGAGGTCAGGTGGGTCCCACACTGAAGCTTTCTTT	CAISERRSGGSHTEAFF
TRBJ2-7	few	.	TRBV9	TGTGCCAGCAGCTACACAGCCCAGGACGAGCAGTACTTC	CASSYTAQDEQYF
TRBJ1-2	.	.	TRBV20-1	TGCAGTGCTAGAGAGTGGGATAACTATGGCTACACCTTC	CSAREWDNYGYTF
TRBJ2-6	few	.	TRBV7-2	TGTGCCAGCAGCTTAGCGGCGGGGTCTGGGGCCAACGTCCTGACTTTC	CASSLAAGSGANVLTF
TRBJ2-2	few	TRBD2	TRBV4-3	TGCGCCAGCAGCCAAGATTTGACTAGCGTCGGGGAGCTGTTTTTT	CASSQDLTSVGELFF
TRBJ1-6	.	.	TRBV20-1	TGCAGTGCTAGAAGCAGGCTGAATTCACCCCTCCACTTT	CSARSRLNSPLHF
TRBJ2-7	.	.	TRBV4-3	TGCGCCAGCAGCCAAGGGGTTTGGGACTCCAACGAGCAGTACTTC	CASSQGVWDSNEQYF
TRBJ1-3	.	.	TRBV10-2	TGCGCCAGCAGACCGGACAGCAACTCTGGAAACACCATATATTTT	CASRPDSNSGNTIYF
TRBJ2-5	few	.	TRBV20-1	TGCAGTGCTATAGATTTCGGACGGCTGCAAGAGACCCAGTACTTC	CSAIDFGRLQETQYF
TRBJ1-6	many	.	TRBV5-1	TGCGCCAGCAGCCTCGGGTCCCTAGGAACACCCCTCCACTTT	CASSLGSLGTPLHF
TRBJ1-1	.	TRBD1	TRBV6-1	TGTGCCAGCAGATCCCCGACAGGGTCGACTGAAGCTTTCTTT	CASRSPTGSTEAFF
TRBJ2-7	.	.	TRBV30	TGTGCCTGGAGTGGCGTGGGAACAGGCCGGACAAGGATGGAGCAGTACTTC	CAWSGVGTGRTRMEQYF
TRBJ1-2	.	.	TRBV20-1	TGCAGTGCTAGTAGGGGGACCAGCTATGGCTACACCTTC	CSASRGTSYGYTF
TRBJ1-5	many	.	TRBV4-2	TGTGCCAGCAGCCAAGCCAATAGCAATCAGCCCCAGCATTTT	CASSQANSNQPQHF
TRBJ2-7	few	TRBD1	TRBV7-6	TGTGCCAGCAGCCAGGGGACAGGGATGACCTACGAGCAGTACTTC	CASSQGTGMTYEQYF